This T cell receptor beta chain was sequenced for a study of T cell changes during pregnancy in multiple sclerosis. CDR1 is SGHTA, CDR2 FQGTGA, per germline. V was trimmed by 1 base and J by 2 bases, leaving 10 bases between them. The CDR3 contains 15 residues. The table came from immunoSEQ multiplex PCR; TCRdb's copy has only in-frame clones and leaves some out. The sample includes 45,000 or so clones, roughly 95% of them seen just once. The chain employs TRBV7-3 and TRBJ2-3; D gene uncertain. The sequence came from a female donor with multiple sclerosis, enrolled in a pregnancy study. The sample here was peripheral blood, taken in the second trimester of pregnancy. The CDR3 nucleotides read TGTGCCAGCAGCTTAAATAGTTTTTACACAGATACGCAGTATTTT. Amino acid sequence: CASSLNSFYTDTQYF.